The 19 T cell receptor beta chains reported below all come from one sample, sequenced in a study of Graves' ophthalmopathy and Graves' hyperthyroidism. TCR beta CDR3 regions were amplified from RNA transcripts. Investigators did first-round RT-PCR with HTBI primers, then second-round multiplex PCR. Each CDR3 protein is one row after TCRdb ran MiXCR on the multiplex PCR reads. The data hold under 400,000 distinct CDR3 sequences, with around a sixth observed a single time. What was sequenced was peripheral blood. The source is an adult man with Graves' ophthalmopathy.

In its sample, this clonotype was seen many times. The CDR3 region is CAWSVHREYSPLHF. The CDR3 DNA is TGTGCCTGGAGTGTACACAGGGAATATTCACCCCTCCACTTT. V gene TRBV30 combines with J gene TRBJ1-6; D might be TRBD1 (6 bases). The V gene's germline CDR1 is GTSNPN and CDR2 SVGIG (reference sequence). The CDR3 is 14 residues long. The germline V and J ends were trimmed by 0 bases and 8 bases, with 11 bases remaining between them.

V gene TRBV6-2 or TRBV6-3 combines with J gene TRBJ1-1; 10 bases match TRBD1. The germline CDR1 and CDR2 sequences are MNHEY and SVGEGT. Trimming took 5 bases from V and 5 from J; bases not matched to a gene: 8. This CDR3 contains 15 residues. The CDR3 is CASSTSRTGGTEAFF. Written as DNA, the CDR3 is TGTGCCAGCAGTACCTCCCGGACAGGGGGTACTGAAGCTTTCTTT.

This clonotype was counted only a few times. The junction departs from the called germline gene at one end, perhaps through a read error. This chain connects TRBV12-3 or TRBV12-4 to TRBJ1-1, with D uncertain. The CDR3 extends over 15 amino acids. CDR3 nucleotides: TGTGTCAGCAGTTCCCAACGGGTGCGGAACACTGAAGCTTTCTTT. Protein: CVSSSQRVRNTEAFF.

Concerning this clonotype itself: A much larger clone differs by one base, so this may be a read error. The V gene is TRBV11-1, the J gene TRBJ2-1; maybe TRBD1 (5 bases). Germline lookup yields CDR1 SGHAT and CDR2 FQDESV (reference sequence). This CDR3 is built from 16 residues. V lost 0 bases and J 10 bases, leaving 19 bases between the germline ends. CDR3 nucleotide sequence: TGTGCCAGCAGCTTAGCGCCCCTAGGGGCTGGCTACGAGCAGTTCTTC. Amino acids: CASSLAPLGAGYEQFF.

This clonotype was observed at least ten times. The chain joins TRBV7-2 to TRBJ2-5, with 7 bases fitting TRBD1. The length of the CDR3 is 14 residues. V trimming: 4 bases; J trimming: 2 bases; junction bases outside the gene matches: 4. Germline loops: CDR1 SGHTA, CDR2 FQGNSA. The CDR3, as DNA: TGTGCCAGCAGCTCGGGACAGATACAAGAGACCCAGTACTTC. Amino acids: CASSSGQIQETQYF. Full variable domain (missing parts from reference TRBV7-2 and TRBJ2-5): GAGVSQSPSNKVTEKGKDVELRCDPISGHTALYWYRQSLGQGLEFLIYFQGNSAPDKSGLPSDRFSAERTGGSVSTLTIQRTQQEDSAVYLCASSSGQIQETQYFGPGTRLLVL.

This clonotype was counted at least ten times. The CDR3 here is CASSSRLIGPEQYF. The CDR3 coding sequence is TGTGCCAGCAGCTCAAGACTGATAGGACCCGAGCAGTACTTC. The chain uses TRBV11-2 and TRBJ2-7; D gene uncertain. Germline-derived CDR1 and CDR2 are SGHAT and FQNNGV. Trimming took off 4 bases at V and 6 bases at J, with 16 bases between the two ends. The CDR3 is 14 amino acids.

This clonotype occurred many times. Being one base from a much bigger clone, this may be a read error. This chain uses TRBV12-3 or TRBV12-4 with TRBJ1-1; TRBD1 might be the D (6 bases). CDR3 size: 12 residues. The ends were cut back, 1 base at V and 14 bases at J, with 14 bases in the middle. CDR3 in amino acids: CASSLEPRDTFF. The CDR3 nucleotides read TGTGCCAGCAGTTTAGAGCCACGGGACACCTTCTTT.

This clonotype was recorded only once. V gene TRBV18 combines with J gene TRBJ2-2; 7 nucleotides match TRBD2. CDR3 size: 15 residues. V was pared by 1 base and J by 9 bases, with 8 bases of the junction left unmatched. In germline, CDR1 is KGHSH, CDR2 LQKENI. The CDR3 spells CASSPRRELARELFF. The DNA of the CDR3 is TGTGCCAGCTCACCACGGCGGGAGCTCGCCCGGGAGCTGTTTTTT. The whole variable domain, filled in from reference TRBV18 and TRBJ2-2, reads NAGVMQNPRHLVRRRGQEARLRCSPMKGHSHVYWYRQLPEEGLKFMVYLQKENIIDESGMPKERFSAEFPKEGPSILRIQQVVRGDSAAYFCASSPRRELARELFFGEGSRLTVL.

The table lists this clonotype with many counts. The CDR3 nucleotides read TGTGCCAGCAGCTTTGGACTTACCGGGGCTGAAGCTTTCTTT. The encoded protein is CASSFGLTGAEAFF. The chain recombines TRBV7-2 with TRBJ1-1, with unresolved D. Germline lookup yields CDR1 SGHTA and CDR2 FQGNSA. Trimming took 3 bases from V and 6 from J, leaving 14 bases between them. The CDR3 has 14 residues.

This clonotype came up many times. The chain couples TRBV20-1 to TRBJ2-4; tentative D call: TRBD2 (5 bases). This CDR3 has 16 residues. Germline CDR1 DFQATT, CDR2 SNEGSKA (reference sequence). V lost 0 bases to trimming and J lost 2 bases, with 14 bases between them. The DNA for the CDR3 is TGCAGTGCTAGAGAGCCAGCGGCCGGATCCAAAAACATTCAGTACTTC. This codes for CSAREPAAGSKNIQYF.

This clonotype came up a few times. This chain connects TRBV2 to TRBJ2-7; 12 nucleotides line up with TRBD2. In germline, CDR1 is SNHLY, CDR2 FYNNEI. Losses at the gene ends were 7 bases for V and 0 bases for J; bases not matched to a gene: 4. The CDR3 length is 15 residues. Written as DNA, the CDR3 is TGTGCCAGCACCGGGACTAGCGGGTTCTCCTACGAGCAGTACTTC. Translated: CASTGTSGFSYEQYF.

A word on this clonotype: With a much larger clone just one base away, this may be a read error. The chain links TRBV29-1 to TRBJ1-2, with D unresolved. The V end was cut by 5 bases, the J end by 4 bases, with 11 bases between. The CDR3 sequence is 12 residues long. Germline loops: CDR1 SQVTM, CDR2 ANQGSEA. The CDR3 DNA sequence: TGCAGCGTTAGGACGGGGATCTATGGCTACACCTTC. Protein product: CSVRTGIYGYTF.

This clonotype was observed at least ten times. V usage is TRBV6-1 and J usage is TRBJ2-7; D uncertain. The CDR3 consists of 11 residues. Trimming stripped 2 bases from V and 5 bases from J, with 4 bases between. Germline loops: CDR1 MNHNS, CDR2 SASEGT. The CDR3 region is CASSELHEQYF. The CDR3, as DNA: TGTGCCAGCAGTGAACTACACGAGCAGTACTTC.

This clonotype came up many times. The chain employs TRBV6-2 or TRBV6-3 and TRBJ2-7; no firm D call. Per the germline V gene, CDR1 is MNHEY and CDR2 is SVGEGT. V lost 6 bases, J lost 2 bases, and 11 bases lay in between. The length of the CDR3 is 13 residues. The DNA for the CDR3 is TGTGCCAGCAGAGAAAGGGCCCCCTACGAGCAGTACTTC. This sequence encodes CASRERAPYEQYF.

The genes are TRBV27 and TRBJ1-2; TRBD1 aligns across 7 bases. Germline V CDR1 and CDR2: MNHEY, SMNVEV (reference sequence). The ends lost 7 bases at V and 5 bases at J; junction bases unmatched: 7. The CDR3 has 13 amino acids. CDR3 nucleotide sequence: TGTGCCAGCACCCCAGGGGGAATATATGGCTACACCTTC. Its translation: CASTPGGIYGYTF.

With regard to this clonotype: A much larger clone lies a single base off, so this may be a read error. This rearrangement joins TRBV29-1 to TRBJ2-2; TRBD2 is a possible D gene (6 bases). CDR3 length: 13 amino acids. Germline CDR1 and CDR2: SQVTM and ANQGSEA. CDR3 in DNA: TGCAGCGCTACCGACACAAACACCGGGGGGCTGTTTTTT. Protein sequence: CSATDTNTGGLFF.

This clonotype came up a few times. The chain uses TRBV7-3 and TRBJ2-2, with D perhaps TRBD1 (6 bases). Germline loops: CDR1 SGHTA, CDR2 FQGTGA. V lost 4 bases and J lost 3, with 12 bases in between. The CDR3 covers 15 residues. CDR3 sequence (DNA): TGTGCCAGCAGCTCCCAGGGGCGGGACACCGGGGAGCTGTTTTTT. It translates to CASSSQGRDTGELFF.

This clonotype was seen at least ten times. The rearrangement links TRBV7-3 to TRBJ2-3; TRBD2 matches at 7 bases. J gave up 0 bases and V 1 base, and 4 bases lay outside the gene matches. Germline V gives CDR1 SGHTA, CDR2 FQGTGA. The CDR3 is 16 residues long. The CDR3: CASSLRASGSTDTQYF. The CDR3 nucleotides are TGTGCCAGCAGCTTAAGGGCTAGCGGAAGCACAGATACGCAGTATTTT. Complete variable domain (other parts from reference TRBV7-3 and TRBJ2-3): GAGVSQTPSNKVTEKGKYVELRCDPISGHTALYWYRQSLGQGPEFLIYFQGTGAADDSGLPNDRFFAVRPEGSVSTLKIQRTERGDSAVYLCASSLRASGSTDTQYFGPGTRLTVL.

This clonotype came up a few times. The genes are TRBV10-1 and TRBJ2-2, with 8 bases aligning to TRBD2. Germline V gene data show CDR1 as WNHNN and CDR2 as SYGVQD (reference sequence). CDR3 length equals 16 residues. The ends lost 7 bases at V and 6 bases at J; junction bases unmatched: 13. CDR3 DNA sequence: TGCGCCAGCACCGGGGTCCGAGCGGGAGTTGCCGGGGAGCTGTTTTTT. This translates into CASTGVRAGVAGELFF.